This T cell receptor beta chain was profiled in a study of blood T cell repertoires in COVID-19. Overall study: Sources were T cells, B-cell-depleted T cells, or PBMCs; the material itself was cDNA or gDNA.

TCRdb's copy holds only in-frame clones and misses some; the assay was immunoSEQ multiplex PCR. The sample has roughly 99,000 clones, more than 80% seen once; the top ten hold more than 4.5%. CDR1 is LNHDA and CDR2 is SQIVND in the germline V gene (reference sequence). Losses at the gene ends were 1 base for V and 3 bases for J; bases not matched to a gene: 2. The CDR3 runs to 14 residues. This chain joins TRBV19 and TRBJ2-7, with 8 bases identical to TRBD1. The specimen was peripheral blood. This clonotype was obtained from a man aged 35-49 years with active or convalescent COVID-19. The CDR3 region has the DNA TGTGCCAGTAGTATAGGGACAGGGAACTACGAGCAGTACTTC. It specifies CASSIGTGNYEQYF.